The entry below gives a single T cell receptor beta chain sequence along with its context. The germline gene is not matched at one end of the junction; a read error may be the cause. The data are from a study of blood T cells in healthy people across ages. Alongside a J-beta primer mix, a sample-barcoded 5' primer served in a second PCR lasting roughly 6 to 11 cycles. TCRdb ran MiXCR on the 5' RACE reads and lists one entry per CDR3 protein. The table shows around 650,000 distinct CDR3 sequences, with about 34% occurring only once. CDR3 size: 15 residues. Germline assignment: CDR1 SGHTA and CDR2 FQGNSA.

Sequencing input: blood. The receptor's source is a woman of 80 years or more in good health. The chain links TRBV7-2 to TRBJ2-1, with 8 bases identical to TRBD1. The end of the DNA is better explained by TRBJ2-7, so the J call may be wrong. CDR3 sequence: CVSSFDRGSYNEQYF. CDR3 nucleotides: TGTGTCAGCAGCTTCGACAGGGGCTCCTACAATGAGCAGTACTTC.